The sequence of this TCR beta chain was determined in a study of cytomegalovirus exposure and HLA in healthy donors. Primers included in the PCR were 60 Vbeta and 13 Jbeta primers. Assay used: immunoSEQ multiplex PCR; TCRdb lists only in-frame clones, some missing. The sample includes some 110,000 clones, 65% to 80% seen only once; the top ten take roughly 6%. This receptor was identified in a male donor in good health and CMV-seronegative. What was sequenced was PBMCs.

The CDR3 region is CASSLTPSRPQHF. In nucleotides, the CDR3 is TGTGCCAGCAGCTTAACTCCGTCGCGGCCCCAGCATTTT. J is TRBJ1-5 and V is TRBV7-2; D is ambiguous. The germline gives CDR1 SGHTA, CDR2 FQGNSA. Trimming removed 2 bases at V and 9 bases at J, with 11 bases between. The CDR3 has 13 amino acids. Filled out from reference TRBV7-2 and TRBJ1-5, the complete variable domain reads GAGVSQSPSNKVTEKGKDVELRCDPISGHTALYWYRQSLGQGLEFLIYFQGNSAPDKSGLPSDRFSAERTGGSVSTLTIQRTQQEDSAVYLCASSLTPSRPQHFGDGTRLSIL.